This TCR beta chain comes out of a study of blood T cells in healthy people across ages. This clonotype was seen repeatedly, ten times or more. Then a second PCR, running roughly 6 to 12 cycles, was carried out with a sample-barcoded 5' primer and a J-beta primer mix. A template-switch adaptor containing 12 random nucleotides labeled each cDNA molecule. TCRdb itself ran the 5' RACE reads through MiXCR, one entry per CDR3 protein. The sample lists 1.5 million to 2 million distinct CDR3 sequences, 28% occurring once. Germline V CDR1 and CDR2: MNHNS, SASEGT. V shed 8 bases and J shed 3 bases, with 16 bases lying between them. CDR3 size: 15 residues.

Source material: blood. The TCR was taken from a woman aged 25 to 39 in good health. This chain joins TRBV6-1 and TRBJ1-4; TRBD1 is a possible D gene (5 bases). The CDR3 bases are TGTGCCAGCGGGGCGGGCAGCGCTCCTAATGAAAAACTGTTTTTT. Its protein is CASGAGSAPNEKLFF.